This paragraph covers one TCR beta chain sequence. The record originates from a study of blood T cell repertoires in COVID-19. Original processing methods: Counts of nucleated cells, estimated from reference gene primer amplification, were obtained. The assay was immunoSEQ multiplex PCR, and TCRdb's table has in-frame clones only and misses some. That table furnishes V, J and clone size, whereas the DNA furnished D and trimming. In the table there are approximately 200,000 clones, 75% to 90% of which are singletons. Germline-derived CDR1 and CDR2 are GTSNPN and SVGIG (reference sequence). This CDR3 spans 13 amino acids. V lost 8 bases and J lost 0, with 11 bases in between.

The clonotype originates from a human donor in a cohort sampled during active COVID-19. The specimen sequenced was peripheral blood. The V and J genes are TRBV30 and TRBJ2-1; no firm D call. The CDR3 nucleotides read TGTGCCCTCTCGACAAGCTCCTACAATGAGCAGTTCTTC. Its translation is CALSTSSYNEQFF. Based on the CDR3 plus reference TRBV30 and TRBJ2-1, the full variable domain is SQTIHQWPATLVQPVGSPLSLECTVEGTSNPNLYWYRQAAGRGLQLLFYSVGIGQISSEVPQNLSASRPQDRQFILSSKKLLLSDSGFYLCALSTSSYNEQFFGPGTRLTVL.